This T cell receptor (beta chain) comes out of a study of technical replicates of blood from several donors (TCRdb year 2017). Receptor amplification or capture employed the immunoSEQ multiplex PCR assay. Imported from immuneACCESS, the table was reduced by TCRdb to in-frame sequences with V and J called. These copies leave out some clones; in studies compared against another copy, an unresolved V gene accounts for under half, and the cause of the remainder is not known. For this sample there are tens of thousands of clones; around 96% appear just once. The leading ten clones occupy less than 0.35% of the sample. Concerning this clone: Its antigen is currently not known. No clone much larger than this one lies a single base away; base qualities are absent.

Including the terminal cysteine and phenylalanine, the CDR3 comprises 14 residues. Only the CDR3 DNA is retained, 42 bases long and in frame from the first base. Clipping removes 5 bases from V and 6 bases from J, with 2 as the unmatched junction base count. As encoded in the germline V gene, CDR1 is MGHRA while CDR2 is YSYEKL. The V gene is TRBV4-1 and the J gene is TRBJ2-1; TRBD2 matches 12 bases in the middle. The origin of this receptor is a human donor in good health. Sequencing input: T cells isolated from PBMCs. Here the CDR3 is given as CASSRTSGTNEQFF. The DNA sequence is TGCGCCAGCAGCAGGACTAGCGGGACCAATGAGCAGTTCTTC.